This T cell receptor (beta chain) was identified during a study of T cells in Graves' hyperthyroidism and ophthalmopathy. Study results and limitations: A model of 13 V-J features distinguished ophthalmopathy from stable hyperthyroidism.

Amplification targeted TCR beta CDR3 regions from RNA transcripts. When the TCR CDR3 underwent first-round RT-PCR, the HTBI primer set was used. TCRdb reanalysed the multiplex PCR reads using MiXCR and keeps one entry per CDR3 protein. The table lists a few hundred thousand distinct CDR3 sequences, roughly 21% of them singletons. With a duration under 2 months, the hyperthyroidism was newly diagnosed in patients aged 18 to 65. Patients having uncontrolled infection, another autoimmune disease, pregnancy or lactation were not included. The germline CDR1 and CDR2 sequences are SGHAT and FQNNGV. This CDR3 is built from 15 residues. This clonotype came up a few times. The antigen is not known. The junction departs from germline at one end; a sequencing error may be responsible.

This chain connects TRBV11-2 to TRBJ2-1; D remains ambiguous. The receptor comes from a woman aged 50 to 60 with Graves' hyperthyroidism. The sequenced sample was blood. The DNA of the CDR3 is TGTGCCAGCAGAAAACAGCAAGTAGCCTACAATGAGCAGTCCTTC. This sequence encodes CASRKQQVAYNEQSF. The complete variable domain, with remaining parts taken from reference TRBV11-2 and TRBJ2-1, reads EAGVAQSPRYKIIEKRQSVAFWCNPISGHATLYWYQQILGQGPKLLIQFQNNGVVDDSQLPKDRFSAERLKGVDSTLKIQPAKLEDSAVYLCASRKQQVAYNEQSFGPGTRLTVL.